The rows below give T cell receptor beta chains drawn from one sample of a study of T cell repertoires in cytomegalovirus infection. TCRdb independently ran MiXCR on the reads; one entry per CDR3 protein. The sample has roughly 280,000 distinct CDR3 sequences; roughly 15% are singletons. Sequencing input: PBMCs. All receptors come from a human donor in good health (CMV status not recorded). Some clones in this sample may be carry-over from other donors' samples. Each CDR3 is given with its conserved first and last residue. A D gene is named only where the DNA matches it firmly. A clone size is listed for some rows: how often the clone was seen (once, few, many), or a class if it is expanded.

abundance,j_gene,d_gene,v_gene,CDR3nt,CDR3aa
once,TRBJ2-7,TRBD1,TRBV20-1,TGCAGTGCTGGGACAGGCGGACACTACGAGCAGTACTTC,CSAGTGGHYEQYF
few,TRBJ1-5,NA,TRBV28,TGTGCCAGCAGTGCCCACGAGGACAATCAGCCCCAGCATTTT,CASSAHEDNQPQHF
many,TRBJ1-4,NA,TRBV29-1,TGCAGCGTTGTCGGGGAAAAACTGTTTTTT,CSVVGEKLFF
few,TRBJ1-5,NA,TRBV5-1,TGCGCCAGCAGTCCCACTGTGGGTGCTGGGCAGCCCCAGCATTTT,CASSPTVGAGQPQHF
NA,TRBJ2-1,TRBD2,TRBV5-1,TGCGCCAGCAGCGAACGGGGGGGGCTCTACAATGAGCAGTTCTTC,CASSERGGLYNEQFF
many,TRBJ2-1,TRBD2,TRBV20-1,TGCAGTGCTAGAGGCCGGGGGGGCCGGAGTGAGCAGTTCTTC,CSARGRGGRSEQFF
NA,TRBJ2-1,NA,TRBV10-3,TGTGCCACCTTAGGGGGGGTAACTAGCCGAGAGAACAATGAGCAGTTCTTC,CATLGGVTSRENNEQFF
NA,TRBJ2-7,NA,TRBV20-1,TGCAGTGCTAGTAGTCTTTCGAAAGGCGAGCAGTACTTC,CSASSLSKGEQYF
many,TRBJ2-2,NA,TRBV12-3/TRBV12-4,TGTGCCAGCAGTTTAGGGGGGCGGCGCCTGAACACCGGGGAGCTGTTTTTT,CASSLGGRRLNTGELFF
few,TRBJ2-1,NA,TRBV29-1,TGCAGCGTTGAAGATGGGGGTTACAATGAGCAGTTCTTC,CSVEDGGYNEQFF
few,TRBJ1-6,NA,TRBV20-1,TGCAGTGCCATATCCACAGTCTACGGTTCACCCCTCCACTTT,CSAISTVYGSPLHF
few,TRBJ2-3,NA,TRBV10-3,TGTGCCATGAGTAGTGTGGCTCCGAGTTTT,CAMSSVAPSF
few,TRBJ2-3,NA,TRBV5-1,TGCGCCAGCAGCCCAAGGCGGGGGCGCGGAACAGATACGCAGTATTTT,CASSPRRGRGTDTQYF
many,TRBJ1-2,NA,TRBV10-3,TGTGCCGCCGCGGACTCAGCTGGCGGCTACACCTTC,CAAADSAGGYTF
NA,TRBJ1-2,TRBD1,TRBV12-3/TRBV12-4,TGTGCCAGCAGTAGGGGGCCGACAGAGGTTGGCGGCTACACCTTC,CASSRGPTEVGGYTF
NA,TRBJ2-1,NA,TRBV20-1,TGCAGTGCCAGCTCTTGGGAGAATGAGCAGTTCTTC,CSASSWENEQFF